Only a few counts were recorded for the clone carrying this TCR beta chain. These data originate in a study of identical twins. Addition of a universal primer site occurred through template switching, and cDNA carried unique molecular identifiers. One entry per CDR3 protein, called by TCRdb with MiXCR from the 5' RACE reads. Of 1.5 million to 2 million distinct CDR3 sequences in the sample, about 31% were seen once. The CDR3 is 16 amino acids. Trimming took 3 bases from V and 1 from J; bases not matched to a gene: 9. Per the germline V gene, CDR1 is DFQATT and CDR2 is SNEGSKA (reference sequence). The rearrangement links TRBV20-1 to TRBJ1-5; 7 nucleotides line up with TRBD1. The sequenced sample consisted of cord blood. This sequence originates from a newborn girl in good health. For the CDR3, the DNA is TGCAGTGCTAGTCTAGAGACAGGGCTGAGCAATCAGCCCCAGCATTTT. It yields the protein CSASLETGLSNQPQHF.